The present T cell receptor beta chain was sequenced within a study of shared clonotypes between healthy human individuals. Findings and limits, study-wide: Naive subsets usually exceeded memory subsets in estimated richness. Clonotypes shared by all four donors outscored non-shared clonotypes in generation probability.

The CDR3 loop spans 16 amino acids. Looked up from germline, CDR1 is SGHRS and CDR2 is YFSETQ. The V segment lost 1 base and the J segment 6 bases; nucleotides outside the gene matches: 4. Several immunoSEQ plates received, in even portions, the genomic DNA of each subset. The method was immunoSEQ multiplex PCR; TCRdb's version includes in-frame clones alone and lacks a portion of them. The profile shows about 1.5 million clones, 95% to 99% of them singletons. On this clone itself: As yet, its antigen is unknown.

This chain joins TRBV5-1 and TRBJ2-1; 13 positions match TRBD2. The receptor comes from a young man in good health. Sequenced: naive CD4+ T cells sorted from blood. Described subset: CD45RA+ positively selected. Here the CDR3 reads CASSLQLAGGPNEQFF. The CDR3 nucleotides are TGCGCCAGCAGCTTGCAACTAGCGGGAGGGCCCAATGAGCAGTTCTTC.